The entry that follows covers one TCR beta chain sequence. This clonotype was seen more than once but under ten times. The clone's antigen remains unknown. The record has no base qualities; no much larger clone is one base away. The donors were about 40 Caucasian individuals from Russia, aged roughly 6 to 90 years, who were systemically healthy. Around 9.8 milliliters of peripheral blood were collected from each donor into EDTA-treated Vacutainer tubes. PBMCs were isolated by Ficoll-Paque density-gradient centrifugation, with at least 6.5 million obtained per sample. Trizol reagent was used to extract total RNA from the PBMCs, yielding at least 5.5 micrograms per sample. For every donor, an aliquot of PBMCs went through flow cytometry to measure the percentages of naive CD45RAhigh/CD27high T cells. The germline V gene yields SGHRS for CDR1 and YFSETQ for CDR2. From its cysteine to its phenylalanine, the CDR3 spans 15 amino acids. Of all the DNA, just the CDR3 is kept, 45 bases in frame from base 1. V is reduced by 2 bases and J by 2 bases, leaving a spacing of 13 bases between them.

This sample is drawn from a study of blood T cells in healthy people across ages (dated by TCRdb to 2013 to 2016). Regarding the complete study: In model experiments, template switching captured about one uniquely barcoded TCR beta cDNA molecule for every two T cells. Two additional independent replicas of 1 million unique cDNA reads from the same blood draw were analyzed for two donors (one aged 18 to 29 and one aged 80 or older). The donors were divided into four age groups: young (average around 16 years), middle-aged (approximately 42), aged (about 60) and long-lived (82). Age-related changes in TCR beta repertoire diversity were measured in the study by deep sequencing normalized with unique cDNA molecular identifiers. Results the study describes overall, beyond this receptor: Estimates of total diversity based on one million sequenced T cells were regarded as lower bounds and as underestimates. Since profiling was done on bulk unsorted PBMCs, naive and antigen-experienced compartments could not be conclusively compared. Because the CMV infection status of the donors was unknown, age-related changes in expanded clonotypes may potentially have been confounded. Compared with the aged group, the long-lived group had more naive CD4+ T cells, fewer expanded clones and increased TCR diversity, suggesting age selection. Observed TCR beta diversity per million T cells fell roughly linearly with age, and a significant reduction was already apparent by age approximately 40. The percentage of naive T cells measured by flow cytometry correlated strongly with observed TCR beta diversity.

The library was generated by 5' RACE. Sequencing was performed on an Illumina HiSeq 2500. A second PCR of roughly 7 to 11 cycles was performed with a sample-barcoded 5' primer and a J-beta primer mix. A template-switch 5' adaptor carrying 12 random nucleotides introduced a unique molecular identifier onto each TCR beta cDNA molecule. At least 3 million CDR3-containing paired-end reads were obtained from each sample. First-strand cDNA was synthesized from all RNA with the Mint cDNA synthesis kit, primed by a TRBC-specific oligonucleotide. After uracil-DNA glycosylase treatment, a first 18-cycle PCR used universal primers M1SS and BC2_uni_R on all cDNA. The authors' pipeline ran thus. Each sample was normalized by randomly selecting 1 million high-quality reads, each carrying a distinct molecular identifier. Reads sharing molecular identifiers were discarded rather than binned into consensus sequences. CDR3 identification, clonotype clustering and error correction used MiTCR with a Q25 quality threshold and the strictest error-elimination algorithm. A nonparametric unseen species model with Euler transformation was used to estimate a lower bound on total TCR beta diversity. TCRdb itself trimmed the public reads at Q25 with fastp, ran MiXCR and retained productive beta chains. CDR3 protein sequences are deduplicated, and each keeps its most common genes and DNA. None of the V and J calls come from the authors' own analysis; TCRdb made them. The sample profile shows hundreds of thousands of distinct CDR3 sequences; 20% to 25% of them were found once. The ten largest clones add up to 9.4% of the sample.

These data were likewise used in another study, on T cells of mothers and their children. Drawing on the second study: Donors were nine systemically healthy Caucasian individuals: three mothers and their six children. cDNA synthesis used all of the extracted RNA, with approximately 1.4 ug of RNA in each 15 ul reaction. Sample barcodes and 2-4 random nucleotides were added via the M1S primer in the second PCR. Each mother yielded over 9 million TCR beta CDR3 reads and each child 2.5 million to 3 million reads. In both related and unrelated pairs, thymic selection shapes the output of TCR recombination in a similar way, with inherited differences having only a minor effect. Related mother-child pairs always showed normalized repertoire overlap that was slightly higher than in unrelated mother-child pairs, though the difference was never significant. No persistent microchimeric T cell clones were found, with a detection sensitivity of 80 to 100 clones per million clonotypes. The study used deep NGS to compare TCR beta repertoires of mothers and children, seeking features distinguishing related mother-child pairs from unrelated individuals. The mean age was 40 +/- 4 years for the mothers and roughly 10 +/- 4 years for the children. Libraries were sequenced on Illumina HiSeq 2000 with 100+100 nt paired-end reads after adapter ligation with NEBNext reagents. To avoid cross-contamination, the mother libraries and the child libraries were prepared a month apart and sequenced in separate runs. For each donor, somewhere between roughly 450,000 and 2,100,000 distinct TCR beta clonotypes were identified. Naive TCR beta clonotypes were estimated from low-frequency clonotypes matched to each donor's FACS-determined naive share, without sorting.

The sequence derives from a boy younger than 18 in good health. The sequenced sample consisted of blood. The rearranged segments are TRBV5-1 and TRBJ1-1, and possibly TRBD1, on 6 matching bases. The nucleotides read TGCGCCAGCAGCTTCGCCCAACAGGGAAACACTGAAGCTTTCTTT. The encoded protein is CASSFAQQGNTEAFF.